This T cell receptor beta chain originates from a study of shared clonotypes between healthy human individuals. In the study overall: Three CD4 naive, three CD4 memory, two CD8 naive and one CD8 memory plate were used per donor. Overall study results and limits: The four-donor shared clonotypes exceeded non-shared clonotypes in generation probability, with non-shared ones scoring lower.

All of the donors resided in Nashville, Tennessee, and each was a Caucasian adult. In the original analysis: Junction-only sequences without quality scores were provided by ImmunoSEQ, so filtering was different. Data came from immunoSEQ multiplex PCR; TCRdb stores just in-frame clones and leaves some out. V and J calls and clone size follow that table, whereas D and trimming were derived from the DNA. The table has a few million clones, under 97% seen once. This clone has just one count. The antigen is not known. There are 16 residues in the CDR3. Germline CDR1 KGHSH, CDR2 LQKENI. Losses at the gene ends were 1 base for V and 5 bases for J; bases not matched to a gene: 4.

The rearrangement joins TRBV18 to TRBJ1-6, with 8 bases that match TRBD1. The clonotype comes from a young man in good health. The sample consisted of naive CD4+ T cells sorted from blood. Subset denoted: CD45RA+ positively selected. CDR3 in amino acids: CASSPQTGANNSPLHF. As DNA, the CDR3 is TGTGCCAGCTCACCACAGACAGGGGCAAATAATTCACCCCTCCACTTT.